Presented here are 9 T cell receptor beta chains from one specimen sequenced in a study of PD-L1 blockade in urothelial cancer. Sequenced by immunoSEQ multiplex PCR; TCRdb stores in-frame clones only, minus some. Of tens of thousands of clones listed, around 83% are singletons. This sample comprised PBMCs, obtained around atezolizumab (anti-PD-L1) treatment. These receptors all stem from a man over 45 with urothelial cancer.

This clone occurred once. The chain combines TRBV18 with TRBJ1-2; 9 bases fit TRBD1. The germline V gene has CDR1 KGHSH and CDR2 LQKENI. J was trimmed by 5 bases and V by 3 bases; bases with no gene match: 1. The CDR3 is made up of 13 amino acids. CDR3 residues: CASSPGTGYGYTF. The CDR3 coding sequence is TGTGCCAGCTCACCTGGGACAGGGTATGGCTACACCTTC.

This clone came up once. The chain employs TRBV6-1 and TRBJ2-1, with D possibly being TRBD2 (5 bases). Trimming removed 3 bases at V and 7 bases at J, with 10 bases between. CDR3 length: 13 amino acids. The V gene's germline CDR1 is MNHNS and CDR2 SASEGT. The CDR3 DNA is TGTGCCAGCAGTGATGGGAGACTAAATGAGCAGTTCTTC. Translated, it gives CASSDGRLNEQFF.

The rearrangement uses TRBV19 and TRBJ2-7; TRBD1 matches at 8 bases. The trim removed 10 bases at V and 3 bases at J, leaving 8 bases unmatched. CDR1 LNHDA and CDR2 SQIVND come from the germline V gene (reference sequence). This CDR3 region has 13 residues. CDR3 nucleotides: TGTGCCACCAGGGGCGGGACAGGCTACGAGCAGTACTTC. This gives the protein CATRGGTGYEQYF.

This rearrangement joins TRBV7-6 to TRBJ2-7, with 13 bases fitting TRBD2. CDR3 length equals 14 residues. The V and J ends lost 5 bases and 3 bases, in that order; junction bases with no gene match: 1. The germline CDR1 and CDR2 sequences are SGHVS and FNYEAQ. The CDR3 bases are TGTGCCAGCAGCCGGACTAGCGGGAGCTACGAGCAGTACTTC. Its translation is CASSRTSGSYEQYF.

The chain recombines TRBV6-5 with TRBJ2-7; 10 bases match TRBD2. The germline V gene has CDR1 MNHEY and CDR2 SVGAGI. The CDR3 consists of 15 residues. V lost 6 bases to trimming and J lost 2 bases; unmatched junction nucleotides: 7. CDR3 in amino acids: CASSRSAGGAYEQYF. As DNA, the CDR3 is TGTGCCAGCAGCCGTTCAGCGGGAGGGGCCTACGAGCAGTACTTC.

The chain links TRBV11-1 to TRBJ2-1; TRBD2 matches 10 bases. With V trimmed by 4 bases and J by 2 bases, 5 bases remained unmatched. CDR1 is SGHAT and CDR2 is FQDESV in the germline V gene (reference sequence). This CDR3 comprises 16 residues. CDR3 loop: CASSSVAGGAYNEQFF. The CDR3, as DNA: TGTGCCAGCAGCTCTGTAGCGGGAGGAGCCTACAATGAGCAGTTCTTC.

This CDR3 reads CASSLGGSPYNEQFF. The DNA for the CDR3 is TGTGCCAGCAGTTTAGGCGGGAGTCCCTACAATGAGCAGTTCTTC. V gene TRBV28 combines with J gene TRBJ2-1; 7 nucleotides match TRBD2. The CDR3 loop spans 15 amino acids. V shed 2 bases and J 2 bases; nucleotides not matched to a gene: 3. Germline loops: CDR1 MDHEN, CDR2 SYDVKM.

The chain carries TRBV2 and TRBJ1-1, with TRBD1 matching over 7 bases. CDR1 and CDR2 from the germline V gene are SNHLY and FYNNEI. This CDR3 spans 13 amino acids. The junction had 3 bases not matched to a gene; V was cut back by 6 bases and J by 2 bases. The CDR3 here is CASRGTVNTEAFF. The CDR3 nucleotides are TGTGCCAGCAGGGGGACAGTAAACACTGAAGCTTTCTTT.

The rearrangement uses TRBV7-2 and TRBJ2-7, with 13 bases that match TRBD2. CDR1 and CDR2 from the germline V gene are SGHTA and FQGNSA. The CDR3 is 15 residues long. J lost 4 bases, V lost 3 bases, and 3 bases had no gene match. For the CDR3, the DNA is TGTGCCAGCAGCTTCGGACTAGCGGGAGCTTACGAGCAGTACTTC. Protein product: CASSFGLAGAYEQYF.